In its sample, the clone carrying this TCR beta chain was seen many times. The investigators amplified TCR beta CDR3 regions from RNA transcripts. A set of HTBI primers served as the primers for a first-round RT-PCR of the TCR CDR3. One entry per CDR3 protein results from TCRdb running MiXCR on the multiplex PCR reads. This table has 460,000 or so distinct CDR3 sequences, 13% to 15% appearing once. The V and J ends lost 2 bases and 0 bases respectively, with 5 bases between them. The length of the CDR3 is 14 residues. Germline CDR1 reads SGHAT; CDR2 reads FQDESV (reference sequence). The data stem from a study of T cells in Graves' hyperthyroidism and ophthalmopathy.

The sample consisted of blood. The V gene is TRBV11-1, the J gene TRBJ2-1, with no clear D. The sequence came from a woman aged 18-29 years with Graves' hyperthyroidism. The CDR3 here is CASSLQSSYNEQFF. CDR3 nucleotide sequence: TGTGCCAGCAGCTTACAGAGCTCCTACAATGAGCAGTTCTTC.